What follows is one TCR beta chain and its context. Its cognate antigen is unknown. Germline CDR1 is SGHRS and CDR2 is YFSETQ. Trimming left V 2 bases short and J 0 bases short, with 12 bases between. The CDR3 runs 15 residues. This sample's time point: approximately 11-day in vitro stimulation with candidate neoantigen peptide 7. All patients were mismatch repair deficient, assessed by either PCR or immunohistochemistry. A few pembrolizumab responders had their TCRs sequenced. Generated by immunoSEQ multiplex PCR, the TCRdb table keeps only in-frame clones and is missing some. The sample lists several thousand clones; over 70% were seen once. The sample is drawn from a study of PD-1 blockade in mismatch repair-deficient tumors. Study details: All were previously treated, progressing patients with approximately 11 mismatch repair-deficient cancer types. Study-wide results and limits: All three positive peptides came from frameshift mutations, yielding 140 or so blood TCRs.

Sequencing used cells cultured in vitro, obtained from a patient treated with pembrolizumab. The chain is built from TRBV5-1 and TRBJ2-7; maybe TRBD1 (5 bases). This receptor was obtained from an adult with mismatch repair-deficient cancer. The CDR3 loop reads CASSFGAGLSYEQYF. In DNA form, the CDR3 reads TGCGCCAGCAGCTTTGGGGCAGGGCTCTCCTACGAGCAGTACTTC.